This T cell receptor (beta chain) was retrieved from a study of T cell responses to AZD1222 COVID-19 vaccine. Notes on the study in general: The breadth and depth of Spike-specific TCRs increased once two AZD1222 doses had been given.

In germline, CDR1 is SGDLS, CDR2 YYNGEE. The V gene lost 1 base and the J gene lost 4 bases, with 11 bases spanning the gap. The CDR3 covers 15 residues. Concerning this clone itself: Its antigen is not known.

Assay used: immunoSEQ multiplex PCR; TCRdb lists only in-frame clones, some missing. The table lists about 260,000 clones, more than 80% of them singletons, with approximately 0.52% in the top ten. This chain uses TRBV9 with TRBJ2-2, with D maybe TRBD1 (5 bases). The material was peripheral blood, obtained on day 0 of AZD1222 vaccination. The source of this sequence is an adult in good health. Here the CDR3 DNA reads TGTGCCAGCAGCGTACGGCAGGGAAGCACCGGGGAGCTGTTTTTT. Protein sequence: CASSVRQGSTGELFF.